These 4 T cell receptor beta chains were sequenced from one sample in a study of patients and donors after allogeneic stem cell transplantation. In TCRdb, the RT-PCR reads were re-called with MiXCR into one record per CDR3 protein. Of 400,000 to 450,000 distinct CDR3 sequences in the sample, 16% were seen once. Sequenced input: blood, either unsorted or a sorted T cell fraction (not recorded which). The receptors here all came from a human donor who was either an allogeneic HSCT recipient or a stem cell or donor lymphocyte infusion donor (not recorded which). It is not recorded whose cells these are; they may come from a transplant donor.

This clonotype was seen a few times. This chain uses TRBV7-2 with TRBJ2-7, with a weak D call TRBD2 (6 bases). The CDR3 sequence is 16 residues long. CDR1 and CDR2 from the germline V gene are SGHTA and FQGNSA. V dropped 3 bases and J dropped 2 bases, with 17 bases sitting between them. This CDR3 reads CASSFDLSGRPYEQYF. CDR3 in DNA: TGTGCCAGCAGCTTCGACTTGAGCGGGCGGCCCTACGAGCAGTACTTC.

This clonotype was seen once. The chain combines TRBV7-3 with TRBJ2-7; D assignment may be TRBD1 or TRBD2 (6 bases each). Germline V gene sequence: CDR1 SGHTA, CDR2 FQGTGA. With 10 bases removed from V and 3 bases from J, the gap between germline ends came to 22 bases. CDR3 length equals 15 residues. CDR3 residues: CATRQEGEDSYEQYF. CDR3 sequence (DNA): TGTGCCACCCGTCAGGAGGGGGAAGATAGCTACGAGCAGTACTTC. Complete variable domain (other parts from reference TRBV7-3 and TRBJ2-7): GAGVSQTPSNKVTEKGKYVELRCDPISGHTALYWYRQSLGQGPEFLIYFQGTGAADDSGLPNDRFFAVRPEGSVSTLKIQRTERGDSAVYLCATRQEGEDSYEQYFGPGTRLTVT.

This clonotype has a count of ten or more. The chain has TRBV12-3 or TRBV12-4 and TRBJ2-2, with D uncertain. This CDR3 region has 13 residues. The V end was cut by 6 bases, the J end by 4 bases, with 9 bases between. Written as DNA, the CDR3 is TGTGCCAGCAGACCAGGAAGCACCGGGGAGCTGTTTTTT. Protein product: CASRPGSTGELFF.

This clonotype was observed many times. The J gene is TRBJ2-6, the V gene TRBV7-9, with D maybe TRBD1 (6 bases). Germline V CDR1 and CDR2: SEHNR, FQNEAQ (reference sequence). This CDR3 comprises 16 residues. V was cut by 6 bases and J by 0 bases, with 12 bases left in between. The CDR3 DNA reads TGTGCCAGCAGAGGTCAGGGGTCCTCTGGGGCCAACGTCCTGACTTTC. This encodes CASRGQGSSGANVLTF.